This T cell receptor beta chain was sequenced during a study of tumor-infiltrating lymphocytes in primary liver carcinoma. Whole-study context: Staging placed the tumors at T1-T3 N0M0, and they measured about 4.2 to 10 cm across.

Comments on this clonotype: Its antigen remains unidentified.

A primer matching the constant region was used to make TCR beta cDNA from 500 ng of total RNA. Three rounds of nested multiplex PCR with slightly modified ARM-PCR produced TCR beta libraries. A C-beta reverse primer and TRBV1-TRBV30 forward primers served in each of the first two PCR rounds, at roughly 10 cycles apiece. TCRdb ran MiXCR on the multiplex PCR reads and lists one entry per CDR3 protein. The sample has 95,000 to 150,000 distinct CDR3 sequences; around 64% are singletons. General study results and limits: Tumor top-250-clone fractions significantly exceeded those of blood (p = 0.039).

The CDR3 has 14 residues. With 6 bases removed from V and 4 bases from J, the gap between germline ends came to 13 bases. The germline gives CDR1 MDHEN, CDR2 SYDVKM. It was from around 18-30 mg of unsorted bulk tissue that RNA and DNA were co-extracted. Separate regions, five per tumor, were sampled. V and J are TRBV28 and TRBJ1-5; D might be TRBD1 (5 bases). The specimen sequenced was liver tumor tissue from sampling region 3. Subset reported: tumor region T3, left-lateral pole. This clonotype originated in a woman in her sixties or seventies with primary liver carcinoma and hepatitis B virus infection. The CDR3: CASRFRQMNQPQHF. Written as DNA, the CDR3 is TGTGCCAGCAGGTTTAGACAGATGAATCAGCCCCAGCATTTT.